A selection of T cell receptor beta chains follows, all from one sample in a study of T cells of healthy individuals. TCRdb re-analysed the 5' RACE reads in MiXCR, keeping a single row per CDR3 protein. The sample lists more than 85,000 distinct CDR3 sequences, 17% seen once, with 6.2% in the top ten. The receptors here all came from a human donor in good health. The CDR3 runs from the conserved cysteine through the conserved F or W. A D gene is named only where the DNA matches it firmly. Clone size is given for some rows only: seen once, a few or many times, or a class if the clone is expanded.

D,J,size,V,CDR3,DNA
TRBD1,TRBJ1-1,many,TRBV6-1,CASRQQGGTEAFF,TGTGCCAGCCGCCAACAGGGGGGAACTGAAGCTTTCTTT
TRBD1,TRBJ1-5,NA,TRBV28,CASLTGGRQPQHF,TGTGCCAGCCTAACAGGGGGAAGACAGCCCCAGCATTTT
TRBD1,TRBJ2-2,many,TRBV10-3,CAISNRDRGNTGELFF,TGTGCCATCAGTAACCGGGACAGGGGAAACACCGGGGAGCTGTTTTTT
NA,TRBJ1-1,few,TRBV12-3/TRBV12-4,CASSSPQIGFPEIPNTEAFF,TGTGCCAGCAGTTCTCCTCAAATAGGGTTCCCGGAAATCCCGAACACTGAAGCTTTCTTT
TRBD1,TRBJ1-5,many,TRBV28,CASSLRGRGPGGNQPQHF,TGTGCCAGCAGTTTAAGAGGGAGGGGGCCAGGGGGCAATCAGCCCCAGCATTTT
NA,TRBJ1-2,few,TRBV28,CASRTFNYGYTF,TGTGCCAGCCGGACATTCAACTATGGCTACACCTTC
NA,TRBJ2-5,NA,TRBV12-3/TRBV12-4,CASSFGLEQETQYF,TGTGCCAGCAGCTTCGGTTTGGAGCAAGAGACCCAGTACTTC
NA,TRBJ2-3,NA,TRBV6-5,CASSYSGGLDTQYF,TGTGCCAGCAGTTACTCCGGGGGTTTAGATACGCAGTATTTT
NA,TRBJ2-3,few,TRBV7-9,CASSLGDTDTQYF,TGTGCCAGCAGTCTGGGCGACACAGATACGCAGTATTTT
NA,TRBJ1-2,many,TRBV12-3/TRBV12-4,CASRLNRAPTF,TGTGCCAGCAGGTTGAACAGGGCCCCCACCTTC
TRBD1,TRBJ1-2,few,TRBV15,CATSRWDRDSYGYTF,TGTGCCACCAGCAGGTGGGACAGGGATAGCTATGGCTACACCTTC
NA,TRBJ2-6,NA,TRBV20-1,CSARAGAGANVLTF,TGCAGTGCTAGAGCAGGGGCTGGGGCCAACGTCCTGACTTTC
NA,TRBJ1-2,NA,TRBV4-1,CASSLSINYGYTF,TGCGCCAGCAGCCTCTCGATAAACTATGGCTACACCTTC
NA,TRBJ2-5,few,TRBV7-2,CASRPTPGLGKETQYF,TGTGCCAGCAGACCTACCCCCGGACTCGGCAAAGAGACCCAGTACTTC